A selection of T cell receptor beta chains follows, all from one sample in a study of cytomegalovirus exposure and HLA in healthy donors. Profiled with immunoSEQ multiplex PCR; TCRdb holds only in-frame clones, not every one. The repertoire holds 240,000 or so clones, with around 88% as singletons. Sample: PBMCs. These receptors originate from a woman aged 25 to 39 in good health and CMV-seropositive. Both conserved end residues are part of each CDR3. The D gene is left open where the match is weak. Clone sizes are given selectively: once, few, many, or a class where the clone is expanded.

cdr3_aa,cdr3_nt,clone_size,d_call,cdr3_length,j_call,v_call
CAWSTRTGGNTIDGYTF,TGTGCCTGGAGTACTCGGACAGGGGGTAATACGATAGATGGCTACACCTTC,-,TRBD1,17,TRBJ1-2,TRBV30
CASSSPSTGRVTEAFF,TGTGCCAGCAGCTCGCCGTCCACAGGGAGAGTCACTGAAGCTTTCTTT,-,-,16,TRBJ1-1,TRBV11-3
CASVVGLNTDTQYF,TGTGCCAGCGTGGTGGGACTAAACACAGATACGCAGTATTTT,-,TRBD2,14,TRBJ2-3,TRBV2
CASSLLADTGELFF,TGTGCCAGCAGTTTACTAGCGGATACCGGGGAGCTGTTTTTT,once,TRBD2,14,TRBJ2-2,TRBV27
CASSPPTSGISYEQYF,TGTGCCAGCTCACCCCCAACTAGCGGGATAAGCTACGAGCAGTACTTC,-,TRBD2,16,TRBJ2-7,TRBV18
CASSQVEQGSTEAFF,TGCGCCAGCAGCCAAGTCGAACAGGGTTCGACTGAAGCTTTCTTT,-,-,15,TRBJ1-1,TRBV4-1
CASSSTSRGFKGQTEAFF,TGTGCCAGCAGTTCCACCTCTAGGGGGTTTAAGGGGCAGACTGAAGCTTTCTTT,-,-,18,TRBJ1-1,TRBV5-6
CASSLALRGGSTDTQYF,TGCGCCAGCAGCTTGGCCCTTAGGGGGGGGAGCACAGATACGCAGTATTTT,-,-,17,TRBJ2-3,TRBV5-1
CASSQGLALSYNEQFF,TGTGCCAGCAGCCAAGGACTAGCCCTCTCCTACAATGAGCAGTTCTTC,-,TRBD2,16,TRBJ2-1,TRBV4-2
CASSFVPRTVEAFF,TGTGCCAGCAGTTTTGTTCCCCGGACAGTTGAAGCTTTCTTT,-,-,14,TRBJ1-1,TRBV27
CAVAGGTYNEQFF,TGTGCGGTGGCGGGGGGGACCTACAATGAGCAGTTCTTC,-,TRBD2,13,TRBJ2-1,TRBV7-7
CASSPPSPGVSTDTQYF,TGTGCCAGCTCACCACCGTCTCCGGGAGTCTCAACAGATACGCAGTATTTT,-,-,17,TRBJ2-3,TRBV18
CASSQGGWAGTQSSYEQYF,TGTGCCAGCAGCCAAGGGGGCTGGGCTGGAACACAAAGCTCCTACGAGCAGTACTTC,-,-,19,TRBJ2-7,TRBV4-2
CASSLGATNEKLFF,TGCGCCAGCAGCTTGGGAGCAACTAATGAAAAACTGTTTTTT,-,-,14,TRBJ1-4,TRBV5-1
CASSFRTLGGRTFANTGELFF,TGTGCCAGCAGCTTCCGAACCTTGGGCGGGAGGACGTTCGCGAACACCGGGGAGCTGTTTTTT,-,TRBD2,21,TRBJ2-2,TRBV13
CSVQQGTDTQYF,TGCAGCGTTCAACAGGGAACAGATACGCAGTATTTT,-,-,12,TRBJ2-3,TRBV29-1
CASSALDRGTAEAFF,TGTGCCAGCAGTGCTCTCGACAGGGGCACCGCTGAAGCTTTCTTT,-,TRBD1,15,TRBJ1-1,TRBV25-1
CASSLGGTGVTDTQYF,TGTGCCAGCAGCTTGGGGGGGACAGGGGTGACAGATACGCAGTATTTT,-,TRBD1,16,TRBJ2-3,TRBV5-6
CASSYPGATGELFF,TGTGCCAGCAGTTACCCAGGGGCCACCGGGGAGCTGTTTTTT,-,-,14,TRBJ2-2,TRBV2
CASSVDGISNQPQHF,TGTGCCAGCAGTGTTGACGGGATTAGCAATCAGCCCCAGCATTTT,-,-,15,TRBJ1-5,TRBV2
CASRSEAWIRGTEAFF,TGTGCCAGCAGATCCGAAGCTTGGATTCGGGGCACTGAAGCTTTCTTT,-,-,16,TRBJ1-1,TRBV27
CAWNRGSGVEQFF,TGTGCCTGGAACAGGGGATCGGGAGTCGAGCAGTTCTTC,-,-,13,TRBJ2-1,TRBV30
CAWSGSTTNTGELFF,TGTGCCTGGAGTGGGTCAACTACGAACACCGGGGAGCTGTTTTTT,-,-,15,TRBJ2-2,TRBV30
CASSPWRENTDTQYF,TGTGCCAGCTCACCATGGCGGGAAAACACAGATACGCAGTATTTT,once,-,15,TRBJ2-3,TRBV18
CASSPLTSGSDGELFF,TGTGCCAGCAGTCCCCTGACTAGCGGGAGTGACGGGGAGCTGTTTTTT,-,TRBD2,16,TRBJ2-2,TRBV27
CASSLRTGADTQYF,TGTGCCAGCAGCCTTCGGACAGGAGCAGATACGCAGTATTTT,-,TRBD1,14,TRBJ2-3,TRBV6-5
CASVSGDGYEQYF,TGTGCCAGTGTTTCAGGGGATGGCTACGAGCAGTACTTC,-,-,13,TRBJ2-7,TRBV7-6
CASSPRGAWEKLFF,TGTGCCAGCAGCCCTCGGGGAGCGTGGGAAAAACTGTTTTTT,-,-,14,TRBJ1-4,TRBV11-2
CASSTPGQGNEKLFF,TGTGCCAGCAGTACGCCGGGACAGGGAAATGAAAAACTGTTTTTT,-,TRBD1,15,TRBJ1-4,TRBV28
CASSLAPGQGTVKNIQYF,TGCGCCAGCAGCTTGGCACCGGGACAGGGGACGGTCAAAAACATTCAGTACTTC,-,TRBD1,18,TRBJ2-4,TRBV5-1
CAWTRGQVNTEAFF,TGTGCCTGGACTCGCGGACAGGTGAACACTGAAGCTTTCTTT,-,TRBD1,14,TRBJ1-1,TRBV30
CASSQGTSGDTQYF,TGTGCCAGCAGCCAAGGGACTAGCGGAGATACGCAGTATTTT,-,TRBD2,14,TRBJ2-3,TRBV7-7
CASSTLGQTSGANVLTF,TGTGCCAGCAGTACGCTGGGACAGACGTCTGGGGCCAACGTCCTGACTTTC,-,TRBD1,17,TRBJ2-6,TRBV27
CATAPGLALSSYNEQFF,TGTGCCACCGCGCCGGGACTAGCGCTAAGCTCCTACAATGAGCAGTTCTTC,-,TRBD2,17,TRBJ2-1,TRBV19
CAWKSTGVAGSGKAFF,TGTGCCTGGAAAAGTACGGGAGTGGCAGGTAGCGGGAAAGCTTTCTTT,-,-,16,TRBJ1-1,TRBV30
CASKIGAGDEQYF,TGTGCCAGCAAGATTGGAGCGGGGGACGAGCAGTACTTC,-,TRBD2,13,TRBJ2-7,TRBV5-4
CASSATGTSGNYEQYF,TGCGCCAGCAGTGCAACCGGGACTAGCGGGAACTACGAGCAGTACTTC,-,TRBD2,16,TRBJ2-7,TRBV5-1
CASSVEAGGNEQFF,TGTGCCAGCAGCGTAGAAGCGGGGGGCAATGAGCAGTTCTTC,-,TRBD2,14,TRBJ2-1,TRBV9
CASSDRGGVQETQYF,TGTGCCAGCAGTGATCGCGGGGGGGTTCAAGAGACCCAGTACTTC,-,TRBD2,15,TRBJ2-5,TRBV2
CASSLAGGNTIYF,TGTGCCAGCAGCTTGGCGGGGGGAAACACCATATATTTT,-,-,13,TRBJ1-3,TRBV5-6
CSVVGDTNTGELFF,TGCAGCGTTGTGGGCGATACAAACACCGGGGAGCTGTTTTTT,-,-,14,TRBJ2-2,TRBV29-1
CASSYRDNSYEQYF,TGTGCCAGCAGCTACCGGGACAACTCCTACGAGCAGTACTTC,-,-,14,TRBJ2-7,TRBV7-6
CASSPGLEAYEQYF,TGTGCCAGCTCACCGGGACTAGAGGCCTACGAGCAGTACTTC,-,TRBD2,14,TRBJ2-7,TRBV18
CASSFGSGLYEQYF,TGCGCCAGCAGCTTCGGTAGCGGGCTTTACGAGCAGTACTTC,once,TRBD2,14,TRBJ2-7,TRBV5-1
CASSFKGEFEKLFF,TGTGCCAGCAGCTTTAAGGGGGAATTTGAAAAACTGTTTTTT,-,-,14,TRBJ1-4,TRBV5-4
CASGRLAGGVADTQYF,TGTGCCAGCGGACGACTAGCGGGAGGGGTAGCAGATACGCAGTATTTT,-,TRBD2,16,TRBJ2-3,TRBV27
CASSRIAGGRETQYF,TGTGCCAGCAGTCGAATAGCGGGAGGGAGAGAGACCCAGTACTTC,-,TRBD2,15,TRBJ2-5,TRBV28
CASNVGQGNDGYTF,TGCGCCAGCAACGTGGGACAGGGGAATGATGGCTACACCTTC,-,TRBD1,14,TRBJ1-2,TRBV5-1
CASRGGRQGPGTYEQYF,TGTGCCAGCAGGGGCGGGAGGCAGGGGCCAGGTACCTACGAGCAGTACTTC,-,TRBD2,17,TRBJ2-7,TRBV25-1
CASSSPGLAGGETQYF,TGTGCCAGCAGTTCGCCGGGACTAGCGGGGGGAGAGACCCAGTACTTC,-,TRBD2,16,TRBJ2-5,TRBV6-6
CATSESGPTIAGTDTQYF,TGTGCCACCTCGGAATCAGGCCCCACCATAGCGGGCACAGATACGCAGTATTTT,-,-,18,TRBJ2-3,TRBV5-4
CASSPGQPTNTEAFF,TGTGCCAGCTCACCTGGACAGCCAACGAACACTGAAGCTTTCTTT,-,-,15,TRBJ1-1,TRBV18
CASSRRSSTNTEAFF,TGTGCCAGCAGCCGCCGGAGTTCAACGAACACTGAAGCTTTCTTT,once,-,15,TRBJ1-1,TRBV6-6
CASSIPMGGTGELFF,TGTGCCAGTAGTATCCCGATGGGAGGCACCGGGGAGCTGTTTTTT,once,-,15,TRBJ2-2,TRBV19
CASSRITGPNTEAFF,TGCGCCAGCAGTCGCATTACAGGGCCGAACACTGAAGCTTTCTTT,-,-,15,TRBJ1-1,TRBV5-1
CAWSVSGTGGDGYTF,TGTGCCTGGAGTGTATCAGGGACAGGAGGGGATGGCTACACCTTC,once,TRBD1,15,TRBJ1-2,TRBV30